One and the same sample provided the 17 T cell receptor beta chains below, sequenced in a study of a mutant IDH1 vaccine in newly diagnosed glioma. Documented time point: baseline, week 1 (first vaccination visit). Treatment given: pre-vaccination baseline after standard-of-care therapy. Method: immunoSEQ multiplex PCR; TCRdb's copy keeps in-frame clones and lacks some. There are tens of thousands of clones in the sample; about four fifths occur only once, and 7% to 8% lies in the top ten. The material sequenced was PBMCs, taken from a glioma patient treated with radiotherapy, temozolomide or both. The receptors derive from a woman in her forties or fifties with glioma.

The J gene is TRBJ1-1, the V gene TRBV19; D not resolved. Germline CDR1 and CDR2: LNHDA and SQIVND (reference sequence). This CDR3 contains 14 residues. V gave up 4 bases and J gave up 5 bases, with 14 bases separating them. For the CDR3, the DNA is TGTGCCAGTAGTAGGTGGGAAATGTCGACTGAAGCTTTCTTT. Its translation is CASSRWEMSTEAFF.

The CDR3 nucleotides read TGTGCCAGCAGCCCGACAGGATCTGGAAACACCATATATTTT. Translation gives CASSPTGSGNTIYF. The gene calls are TRBV13 and TRBJ1-3, with D tentatively TRBD1 (6 bases). The V gene lost 5 bases and the J gene lost 1 base, with 9 bases spanning the gap. Per germline, CDR1 PRHDT and CDR2 FYEKMQ (reference sequence). The CDR3 covers 14 residues.

CDR3 in DNA: TGCGCCAGCAGCTTCGGACAGGGAAACATTCAGTACTTC. It encodes CASSFGQGNIQYF. The genes are TRBV5-1 and TRBJ2-4; TRBD1 matches at 8 bases. The CDR3 extends over 13 amino acids. J gave up 6 bases and V 2 bases, and 1 base lay outside the gene matches. Germline V gene sequence: CDR1 SGHRS, CDR2 YFSETQ. Combining the CDR3 with reference TRBV5-1 and TRBJ2-4 gives the whole variable domain KAGVTQTPRYLIKTRGQQVTLSCSPISGHRSVSWYQQTPGQGLQFLFEYFSETQRNKGNFPGRFSGRQFSNSRSEMNVSTLELGDSALYLCASSFGQGNIQYFGAGTRLSVL.

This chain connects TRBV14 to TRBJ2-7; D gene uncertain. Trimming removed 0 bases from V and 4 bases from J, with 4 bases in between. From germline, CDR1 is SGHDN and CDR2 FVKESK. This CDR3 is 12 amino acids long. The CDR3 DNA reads TGTGCCAGCAGCCAAGAAGGGTACGAGCAGTACTTC. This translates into CASSQEGYEQYF. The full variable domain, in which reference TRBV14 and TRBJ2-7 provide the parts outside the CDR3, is EAGVTQFPSHSVIEKGQTVTLRCDPISGHDNLYWYRRVMGKEIKFLLHFVKESKQDESGMPNNRFLAERTGGTYSTLKVQPAELEDSGVYFCASSQEGYEQYFGPGTRLTVT.

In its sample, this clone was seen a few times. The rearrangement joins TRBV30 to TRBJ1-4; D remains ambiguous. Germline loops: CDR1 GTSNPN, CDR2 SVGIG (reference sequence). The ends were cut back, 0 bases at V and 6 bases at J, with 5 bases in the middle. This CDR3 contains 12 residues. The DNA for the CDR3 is TGTGCCTGGAGTGTACGGCATGAAAAACTGTTTTTT. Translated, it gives CAWSVRHEKLFF.

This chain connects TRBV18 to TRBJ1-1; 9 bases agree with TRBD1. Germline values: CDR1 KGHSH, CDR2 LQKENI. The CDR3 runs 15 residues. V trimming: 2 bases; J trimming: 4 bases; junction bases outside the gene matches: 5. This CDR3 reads CASSPITGGGTEAFF. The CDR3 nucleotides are TGTGCCAGCTCACCAATAACAGGGGGCGGCACTGAAGCTTTCTTT.

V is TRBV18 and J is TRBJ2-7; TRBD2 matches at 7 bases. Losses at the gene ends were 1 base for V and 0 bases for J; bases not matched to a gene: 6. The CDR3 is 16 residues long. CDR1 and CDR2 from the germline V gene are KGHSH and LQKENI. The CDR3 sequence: CASSPLGGGLSYEQYF. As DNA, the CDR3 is TGTGCCAGCTCACCACTCGGCGGGGGTCTCTCCTACGAGCAGTACTTC. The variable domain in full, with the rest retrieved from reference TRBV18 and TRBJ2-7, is NAGVMQNPRHLVRRRGQEARLRCSPMKGHSHVYWYRQLPEEGLKFMVYLQKENIIDESGMPKERFSAEFPKEGPSILRIQQVVRGDSAAYFCASSPLGGGLSYEQYFGPGTRLTVT.

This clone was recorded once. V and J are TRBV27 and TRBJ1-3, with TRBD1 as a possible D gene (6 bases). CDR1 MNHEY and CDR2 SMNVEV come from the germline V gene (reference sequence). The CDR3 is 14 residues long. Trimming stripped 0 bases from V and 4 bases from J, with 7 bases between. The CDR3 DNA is TGTGCCAGCAGTTTATCGGGACAAGGAAACACCATATATTTT. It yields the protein CASSLSGQGNTIYF.

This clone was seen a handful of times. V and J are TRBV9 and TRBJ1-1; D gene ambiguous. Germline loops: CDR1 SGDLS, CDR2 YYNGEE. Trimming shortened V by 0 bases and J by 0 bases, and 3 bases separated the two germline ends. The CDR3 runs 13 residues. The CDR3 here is CASSVDVNTEAFF. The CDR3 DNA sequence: TGTGCCAGCAGCGTAGATGTGAACACTGAAGCTTTCTTT.

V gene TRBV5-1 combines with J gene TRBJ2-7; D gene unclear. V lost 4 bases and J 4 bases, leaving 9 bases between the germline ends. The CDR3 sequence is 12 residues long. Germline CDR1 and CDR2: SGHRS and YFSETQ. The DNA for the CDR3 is TGCGCCAGCAGCGGCGACGGGTACGAGCAGTACTTC. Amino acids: CASSGDGYEQYF.

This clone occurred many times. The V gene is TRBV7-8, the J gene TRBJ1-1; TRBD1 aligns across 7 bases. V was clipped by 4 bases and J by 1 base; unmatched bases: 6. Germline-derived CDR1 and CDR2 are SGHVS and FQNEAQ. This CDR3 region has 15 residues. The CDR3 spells CASSSTGVPNTEAFF. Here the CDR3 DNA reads TGTGCCAGCAGCTCAACAGGGGTGCCGAACACTGAAGCTTTCTTT.

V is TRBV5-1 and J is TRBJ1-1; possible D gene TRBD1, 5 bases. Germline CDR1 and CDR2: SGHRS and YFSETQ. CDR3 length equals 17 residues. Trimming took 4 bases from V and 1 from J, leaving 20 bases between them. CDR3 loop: CASSPRYPTGRNTEAFF. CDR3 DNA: TGCGCCAGCAGCCCGCGCTATCCTACAGGACGGAACACTGAAGCTTTCTTT.

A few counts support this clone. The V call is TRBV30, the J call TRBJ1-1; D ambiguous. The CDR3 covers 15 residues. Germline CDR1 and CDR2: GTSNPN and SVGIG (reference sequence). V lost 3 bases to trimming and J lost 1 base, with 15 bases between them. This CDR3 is CAWRGRGLRNTEAFF. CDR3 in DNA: TGTGCCTGGAGGGGCAGAGGTCTTAGGAACACTGAAGCTTTCTTT.

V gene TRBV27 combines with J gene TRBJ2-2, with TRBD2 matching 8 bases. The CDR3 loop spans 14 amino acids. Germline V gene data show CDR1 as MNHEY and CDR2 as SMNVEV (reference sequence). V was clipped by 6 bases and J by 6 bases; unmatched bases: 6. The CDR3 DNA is TGTGCCAGCAGGCGGGGGGCTAGGGCCGGGGAGCTGTTTTTT. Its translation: CASRRGARAGELFF.

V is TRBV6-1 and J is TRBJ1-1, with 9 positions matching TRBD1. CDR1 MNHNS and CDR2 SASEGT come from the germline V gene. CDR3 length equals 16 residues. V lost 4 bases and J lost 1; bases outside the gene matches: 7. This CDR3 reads CASSGQTGGWNTEAFF. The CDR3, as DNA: TGTGCCAGCAGTGGCCAGACAGGGGGTTGGAACACTGAAGCTTTCTTT.

CDR3 bases: TGTGCCAATTTTTACGGGAGAAAAGGGACTGAAGCTTTCTTT. This codes for CANFYGRKGTEAFF. The chain combines TRBV19 with TRBJ1-1; unclear D gene. The CDR3 loop spans 14 amino acids. Trimming took off 10 bases at V and 5 bases at J, with 20 bases between the two ends. The germline V gene encodes CDR1 LNHDA and CDR2 SQIVND (reference sequence).

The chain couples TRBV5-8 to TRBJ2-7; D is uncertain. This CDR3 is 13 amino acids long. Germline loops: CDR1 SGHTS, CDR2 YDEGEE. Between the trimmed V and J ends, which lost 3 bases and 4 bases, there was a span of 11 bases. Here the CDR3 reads CASSSEAGYEQYF. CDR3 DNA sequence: TGTGCCAGCAGCTCAGAAGCCGGGTACGAGCAGTACTTC.